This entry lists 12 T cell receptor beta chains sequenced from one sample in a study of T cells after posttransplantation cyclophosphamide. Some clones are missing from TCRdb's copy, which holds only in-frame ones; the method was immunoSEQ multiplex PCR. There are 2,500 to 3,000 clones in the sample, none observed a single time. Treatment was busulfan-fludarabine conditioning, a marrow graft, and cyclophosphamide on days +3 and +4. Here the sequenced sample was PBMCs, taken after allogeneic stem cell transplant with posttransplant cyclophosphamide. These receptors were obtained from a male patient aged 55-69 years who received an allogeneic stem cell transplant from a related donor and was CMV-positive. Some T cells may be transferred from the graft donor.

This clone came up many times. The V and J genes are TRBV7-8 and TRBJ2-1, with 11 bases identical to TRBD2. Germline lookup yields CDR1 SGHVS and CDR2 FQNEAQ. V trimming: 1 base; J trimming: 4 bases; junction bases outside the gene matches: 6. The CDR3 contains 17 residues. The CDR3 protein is CASSLGQLAGGYNEQFF. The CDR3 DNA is TGTGCCAGCAGCTTAGGCCAGCTAGCGGGAGGATACAATGAGCAGTTCTTC. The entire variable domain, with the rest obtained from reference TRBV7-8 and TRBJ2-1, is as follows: GAGVSQSPRYKVAKRGQDVALRCDPISGHVSLFWYQQALGQGPEFLTYFQNEAQLDKSGLPSDRFFAERPEGSVSTLKIQRTQQEDSAVYLCASSLGQLAGGYNEQFFGPGTRLTVL.

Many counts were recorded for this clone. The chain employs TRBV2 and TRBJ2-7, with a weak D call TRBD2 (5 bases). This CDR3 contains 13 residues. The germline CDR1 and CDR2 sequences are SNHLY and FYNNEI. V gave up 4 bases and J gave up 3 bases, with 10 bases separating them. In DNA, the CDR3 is TGTGCCAGCAGTGCGGGGATCGTCTACGAGCAGTACTTC. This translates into CASSAGIVYEQYF.

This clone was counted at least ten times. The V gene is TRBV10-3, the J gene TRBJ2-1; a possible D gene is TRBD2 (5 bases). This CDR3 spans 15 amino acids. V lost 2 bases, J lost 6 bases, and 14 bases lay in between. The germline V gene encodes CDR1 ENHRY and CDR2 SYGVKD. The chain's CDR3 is CAISETNLRGNEQFF. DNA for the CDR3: TGTGCCATCAGTGAGACTAATCTTCGGGGCAATGAGCAGTTCTTC.

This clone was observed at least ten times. CDR3 sequence: CASSLNAGQGSWNTEAFF. Here the CDR3 DNA reads TGCGCCAGCAGCTTGAACGCGGGACAGGGGTCATGGAACACTGAAGCTTTCTTT. This chain connects TRBV5-1 to TRBJ1-1; 10 nucleotides agree with TRBD1. Trimming removed 1 base from V and 1 base from J; junction bases left unmatched: 10. The CDR3 runs to 18 residues. In germline, CDR1 is SGHRS, CDR2 YFSETQ.

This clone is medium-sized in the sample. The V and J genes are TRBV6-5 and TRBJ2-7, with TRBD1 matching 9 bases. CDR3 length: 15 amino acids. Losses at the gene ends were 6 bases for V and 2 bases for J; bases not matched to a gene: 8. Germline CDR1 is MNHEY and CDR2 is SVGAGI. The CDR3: CASRLTGGRAYEQYF. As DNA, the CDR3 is TGTGCCAGCAGACTCACAGGGGGCCGGGCCTACGAGCAGTACTTC.

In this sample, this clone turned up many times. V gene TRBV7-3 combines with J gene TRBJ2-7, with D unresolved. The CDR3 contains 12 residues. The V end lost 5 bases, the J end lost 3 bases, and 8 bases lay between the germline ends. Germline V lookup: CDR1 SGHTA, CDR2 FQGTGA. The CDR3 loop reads CASSPRNYEQYV. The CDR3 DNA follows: TGTGCCAGCAGCCCCCGGAACTACGAGCAGTACGTC.

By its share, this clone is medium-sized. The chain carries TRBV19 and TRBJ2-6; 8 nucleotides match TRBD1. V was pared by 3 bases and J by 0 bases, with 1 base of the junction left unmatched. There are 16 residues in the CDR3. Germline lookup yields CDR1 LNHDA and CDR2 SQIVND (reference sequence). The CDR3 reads CASSMGQASGANVLTF. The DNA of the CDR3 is TGTGCCAGTAGTATGGGACAGGCCTCTGGGGCCAACGTCCTGACTTTC.

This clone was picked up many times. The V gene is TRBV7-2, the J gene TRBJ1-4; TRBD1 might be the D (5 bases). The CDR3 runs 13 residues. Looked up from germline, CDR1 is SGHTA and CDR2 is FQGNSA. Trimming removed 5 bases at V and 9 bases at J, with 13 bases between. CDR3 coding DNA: TGTGCCAGCAGCCCTGTGGGGCGGAAAAAACTGTTTTTT. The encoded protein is CASSPVGRKKLFF. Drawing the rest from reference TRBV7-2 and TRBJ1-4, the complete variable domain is GAGVSQSPSNKVTEKGKDVELRCDPISGHTALYWYRQSLGQGLEFLIYFQGNSAPDKSGLPSDRFSAERTGGSVSTLTIQRTQQEDSAVYLCASSPVGRKKLFFGSGTQLSVL.

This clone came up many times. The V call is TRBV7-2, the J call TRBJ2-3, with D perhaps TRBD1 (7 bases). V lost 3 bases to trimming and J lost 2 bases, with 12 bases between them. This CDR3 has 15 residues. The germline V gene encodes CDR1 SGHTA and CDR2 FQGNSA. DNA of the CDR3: TGTGCCAGCAGCTTCTTCAGGGGGGCCACAGATACGCAGTATTTT. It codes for CASSFFRGATDTQYF.

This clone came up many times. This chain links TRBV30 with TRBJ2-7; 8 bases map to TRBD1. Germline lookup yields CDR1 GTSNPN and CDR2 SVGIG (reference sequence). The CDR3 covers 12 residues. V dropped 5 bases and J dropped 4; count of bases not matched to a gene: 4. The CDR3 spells CAWATGGYEQYF. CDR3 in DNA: TGTGCCTGGGCTACAGGGGGATACGAGCAGTACTTC.

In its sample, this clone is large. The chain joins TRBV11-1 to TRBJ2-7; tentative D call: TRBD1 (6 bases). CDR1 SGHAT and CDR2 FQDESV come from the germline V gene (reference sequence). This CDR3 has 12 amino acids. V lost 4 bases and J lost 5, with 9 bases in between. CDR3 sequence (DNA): TGTGCCAGCAGCTCACAGGGACACGAGCAGTACTTC. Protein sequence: CASSSQGHEQYF.

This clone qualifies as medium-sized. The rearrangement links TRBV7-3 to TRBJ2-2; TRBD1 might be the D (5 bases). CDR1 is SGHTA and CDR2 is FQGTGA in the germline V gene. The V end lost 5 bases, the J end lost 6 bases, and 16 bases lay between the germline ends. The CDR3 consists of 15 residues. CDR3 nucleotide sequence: TGTGCCAGCAGCACAGGCGCAAGGCGGTCCGGGGAGCTGTTTTTT. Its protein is CASSTGARRSGELFF.